These 15 T cell receptor beta chains originate from one sample sequenced in a study of response to subunit inactivated influenza vaccine. Each CDR3 protein is one row after TCRdb ran MiXCR on the RT-PCR reads. The sample carries approximately 250,000 distinct CDR3 sequences, 12% recorded once. Sequenced material: non-naive T cells sorted from PBMCs, taken around two weeks before vaccination. These receptors all stem from a man in his fifties or sixties who received an inactivated influenza vaccine.

This clonotype was found a few times. The chain links TRBV5-1 to TRBJ2-1; 9 nucleotides align to TRBD2. This CDR3 spans 16 amino acids. J lost 0 bases, V lost 8 bases, and 9 bases had no gene match. CDR1 and CDR2 from the germline V gene are SGHRS and YFSETQ. CDR3 nucleotide sequence: TGCGCCAGGATGATGACTAGCGGAATCTCCTACAATGAGCAGTTCTTC. Translating gives CARMMTSGISYNEQFF.

This chain links TRBV7-9 with TRBJ2-2; 7 bases are a match to TRBD1. Trimming cost V 5 bases and J 4 bases; bases outside gene matches: 13. This CDR3 comprises 17 residues. From germline, CDR1 is SEHNR and CDR2 FQNEAQ (reference sequence). The CDR3 nucleotides read TGTGCCAGCAGCCCATTATGGGGGACAGACTCCACCGGGGAGCTGTTTTTT. It is translated as CASSPLWGTDSTGELFF.

V usage is TRBV6-2 or TRBV6-3 and J usage is TRBJ2-5; 7 bases line up with TRBD2. V dropped 10 bases and J dropped 3; count of bases not matched to a gene: 11. This CDR3 is 14 amino acids long. CDR1 MNHEY and CDR2 SVGEGT come from the germline V gene. The CDR3 region has the DNA TGTGCCACCAGAAGCCGTGGACTAGAAGAGACCCAGTACTTC. Protein product: CATRSRGLEETQYF.

The rearrangement uses TRBV27 and TRBJ2-7, with TRBD1 matching 11 bases. The junction had 4 bases not matched to a gene; V was cut back by 6 bases and J by 6 bases. CDR1 MNHEY and CDR2 SMNVEV come from the germline V gene (reference sequence). The length of the CDR3 is 13 residues. CDR3 region: CASRRTGGGEQYF. CDR3 DNA: TGTGCCAGCAGACGGACAGGGGGCGGCGAGCAGTACTTC.

The sample holds a few counts of this clonotype. The chain carries TRBV10-2 and TRBJ2-5, with unresolved D. Germline-derived CDR1 and CDR2 are WSHSY and SAAADI. The CDR3 has 11 amino acids. Trimming left V 7 bases short and J 3 bases short, with 6 bases between. CDR3 sequence reads: CASKREETQYF. The DNA for the CDR3 is TGCGCCAGCAAAAGGGAAGAGACCCAGTACTTC.

The CDR3 loop is CASSPAKNTEAFF. The CDR3 DNA reads as TGTGCCAGTAGTCCTGCAAAGAACACTGAAGCTTTCTTT. The chain uses TRBV19 and TRBJ1-1; D gene ambiguous. The CDR3 has 13 amino acids. CDR1 is LNHDA, CDR2 SQIVND, per germline (reference sequence). Trimming stripped 5 bases from V and 1 base from J, with 8 bases between.

The CDR3 sequence is CASSASGIYEQYF. In DNA, the CDR3 is TGTGCCAGCAGCGCTAGCGGAATCTACGAGCAGTACTTC. The chain has TRBV27 and TRBJ2-7; 7 nucleotides agree with TRBD2. The CDR3 spans 13 residues. Germline CDR1 MNHEY, CDR2 SMNVEV (reference sequence). V shed 6 bases and J 3 bases; nucleotides not matched to a gene: 5.

In this sample, this clonotype turned up many times. J is TRBJ2-1 and V is TRBV20-1, with TRBD2 identical over 14 bases. This CDR3 comprises 13 residues. Germline trimming cut 4 bases from V and 10 bases from J; bases unmatched to any gene: 3. Germline CDR1 and CDR2: DFQATT and SNEGSKA (reference sequence). Here the CDR3 reads CSATGLAGDEQFF. The CDR3 nucleotides are TGCAGTGCTACGGGACTAGCGGGGGACGAGCAGTTCTTC.

In its sample, this clonotype was seen many times. The chain has TRBV28 and TRBJ1-1; possibly TRBD1 for D (6 bases). V gave up 2 bases and J gave up 4 bases, with 11 bases separating them. Germline V gene sequence: CDR1 MDHEN, CDR2 SYDVKM. CDR3 size: 14 residues. The CDR3 sequence: CASSLGGAGTEAFF. For the CDR3, the DNA is TGTGCCAGCAGTTTAGGGGGGGCGGGCACTGAAGCTTTCTTT.

This clonotype was counted a few times. J is TRBJ2-4 and V is TRBV7-9, with a weak D call TRBD1 (5 bases). The CDR3 contains 13 residues. Per the germline V gene, CDR1 is SEHNR and CDR2 is FQNEAQ (reference sequence). V was trimmed by 7 bases and J by 15 bases, leaving 22 bases between them. CDR3 protein: CASTLVDTEFWYF. CDR3 coding DNA: TGTGCCAGCACCCTTGTGGACACCGAGTTTTGGTACTTC.

This sequence joins TRBV6-5 and TRBJ1-1; TRBD1 matches 12 bases. CDR1 and CDR2 from the germline V gene are MNHEY and SVGAGI. Trimming took 0 bases from V and 13 from J; bases not matched to a gene: 9. The CDR3 is made up of 15 amino acids. CDR3 protein: CASSYSPGQGAGGFF. The CDR3 DNA reads TGTGCCAGCAGTTACTCACCGGGACAGGGGGCGGGGGGTTTCTTT.

This clonotype has more than one count but fewer than ten. The J gene is TRBJ1-3, the V gene TRBV5-1; 7 positions agree with TRBD1. Germline V gives CDR1 SGHRS, CDR2 YFSETQ. The CDR3 consists of 17 residues. V lost 4 bases and J lost 2; bases outside the gene matches: 12. CDR3 protein: CASSLDPRGGTGNTIYF. CDR3 in DNA: TGCGCCAGCAGCCTGGACCCTCGAGGGGGCACTGGAAACACCATATATTTT.

This clonotype was counted at least ten times. This chain connects TRBV7-9 to TRBJ2-1; D is possibly TRBD2 (5 bases). The CDR3 spans 16 residues. Per germline, CDR1 SEHNR and CDR2 FQNEAQ (reference sequence). Deletions cut 1 base from V and 4 bases from J, with 14 bases between. CDR3 protein: CASSLGISERYNEQFF. The CDR3 DNA reads TGTGCCAGCAGCTTAGGAATTAGCGAGAGATACAATGAGCAGTTCTTC.

This clonotype was recorded a few times. The V gene is TRBV27, the J gene TRBJ2-5; TRBD1 matches 12 bases. Germline values: CDR1 MNHEY, CDR2 SMNVEV (reference sequence). The V gene end was trimmed by 5 bases and the J gene end by 5 bases; junction bases not matched to a gene: 6. CDR3 length: 15 amino acids. The CDR3 loop is CASSPGTGGMETQYF. CDR3 in DNA: TGTGCCAGCAGTCCCGGGACAGGGGGCATGGAGACCCAGTACTTC.

This chain joins TRBV7-8 and TRBJ2-2, with a possible D match to TRBD1 (5 bases). This CDR3 region has 15 residues. Trimming shortened V by 5 bases and J by 0 bases, and 10 bases separated the two germline ends. The germline gives CDR1 SGHVS, CDR2 FQNEAQ. CDR3 loop: CASSPGLSNTGELFF. The CDR3, as DNA: TGTGCCAGCAGCCCAGGGCTTTCGAACACCGGGGAGCTGTTTTTT.